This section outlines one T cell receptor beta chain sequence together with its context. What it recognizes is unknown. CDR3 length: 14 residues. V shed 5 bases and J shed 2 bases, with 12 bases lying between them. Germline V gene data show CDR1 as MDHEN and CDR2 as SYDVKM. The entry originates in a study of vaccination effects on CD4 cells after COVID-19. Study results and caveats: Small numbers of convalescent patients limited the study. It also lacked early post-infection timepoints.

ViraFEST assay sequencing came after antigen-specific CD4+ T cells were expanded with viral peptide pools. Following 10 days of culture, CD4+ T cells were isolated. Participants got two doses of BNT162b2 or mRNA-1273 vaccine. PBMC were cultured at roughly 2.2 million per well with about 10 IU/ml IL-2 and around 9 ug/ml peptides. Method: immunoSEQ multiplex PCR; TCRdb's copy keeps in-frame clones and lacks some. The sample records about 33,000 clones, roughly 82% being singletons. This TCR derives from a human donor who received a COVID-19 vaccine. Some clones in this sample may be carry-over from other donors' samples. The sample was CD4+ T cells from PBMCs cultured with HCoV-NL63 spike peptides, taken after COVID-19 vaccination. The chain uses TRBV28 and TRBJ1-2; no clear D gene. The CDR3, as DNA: TGTGCCAGCAGTATGGAGAAGGTGAACTATGGCTACACCTTC. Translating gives CASSMEKVNYGYTF.